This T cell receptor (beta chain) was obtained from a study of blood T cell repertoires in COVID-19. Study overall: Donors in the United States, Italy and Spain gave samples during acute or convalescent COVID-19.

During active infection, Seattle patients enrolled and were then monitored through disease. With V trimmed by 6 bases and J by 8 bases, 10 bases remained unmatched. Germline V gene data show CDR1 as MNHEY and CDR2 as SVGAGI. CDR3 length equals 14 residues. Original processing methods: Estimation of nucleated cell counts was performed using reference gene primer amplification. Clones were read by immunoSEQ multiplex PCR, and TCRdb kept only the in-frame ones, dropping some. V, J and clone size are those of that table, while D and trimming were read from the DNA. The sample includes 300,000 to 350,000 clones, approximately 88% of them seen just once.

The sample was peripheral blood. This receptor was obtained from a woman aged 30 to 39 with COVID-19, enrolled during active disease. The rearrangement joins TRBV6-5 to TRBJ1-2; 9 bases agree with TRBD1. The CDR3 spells CASRAGTGQVGYTF. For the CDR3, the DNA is TGTGCCAGCAGGGCCGGGACAGGGCAAGTGGGCTACACCTTC.